The count of the clone carrying this T cell receptor (beta chain) is one. Antigen: not known. These data are taken from a study of long-term antiretroviral therapy in people with HIV. Study context: Collection of the earliest samples took place about a decade ahead of the 2015 immediate-ART recommendation. Points from the study as a whole: Clones showing expansion before ART dominated the repertoire at all time points. In samples taken after ART, diversity increased but remained below transplant donor control levels.

CDR3 length equals 19 residues. Trimming removed 0 bases at V and 0 bases at J, with 18 bases between. Per germline, CDR1 LNHNV and CDR2 YYDKDF (reference sequence). Runs used v3.0 of the immunoSEQ assay and were done at survey level. Only in-frame clones appear in the TCRdb table, and some are missing; sequencing was by immunoSEQ multiplex PCR. The table has approximately 25,000 clones, 65% to 90% seen once. This specimen consisted of unsorted PBMCs, obtained 3 years after starting antiretroviral therapy. The chain couples TRBV15 to TRBJ1-5; perhaps TRBD1 as D (5 bases). This receptor was obtained from a man aged 50 to 59 with HIV. The CDR3, as DNA: TGTGCCACCAGCAGAGATCTGGCCAGGGCTTACTATAGCAATCAGCCCCAGCATTTT. Encoded protein: CATSRDLARAYYSNQPQHF. Full variable domain (outside the CDR3, taken from reference TRBV15 and TRBJ1-5): DAMVIQNPRYQVTQFGKPVTLSCSQTLNHNVMYWYQQKSSQAPKLLFHYYDKDFNNEADTPDNFQSRRPNTSFCFLDIRSPGLGDTAMYLCATSRDLARAYYSNQPQHFGDGTRLSIL.